Shown below are 18 T cell receptor beta chains from a single sample sequenced in a study of blood T cell repertoires in COVID-19. The data were produced by immunoSEQ multiplex PCR, yet TCRdb's version contains in-frame clones alone and is incomplete. The sample consists of a few hundred thousand clones, around nine tenths of them appearing once. The sequencing input was PBMCs or T cells enriched from blood (not recorded which). The receptors here all came from a woman in her 30s who had been exposed to COVID-19.

As regards this clone: The sample carries other DNA sequences with the same CDR3. The rearrangement uses TRBV30 and TRBJ2-7, with D possibly matching TRBD2 (7 bases). Trimming shortened V by 0 bases and J by 6 bases, and 15 bases separated the two germline ends. The CDR3 runs to 14 residues. Germline V lookup: CDR1 GTSNPN, CDR2 SVGIG (reference sequence). The CDR3 bases are TGTGCCTGGAGTGTACGTCGGGGGGCGGGCGAGCAGTACTTC. Amino acid sequence: CAWSVRRGAGEQYF.

V usage is TRBV20-1 and J usage is TRBJ1-1; tentative D call: TRBD1 (6 bases). V shed 2 bases and J shed 11 bases, with 12 bases lying between them. Germline lookup yields CDR1 DFQATT and CDR2 SNEGSKA (reference sequence). CDR3 length: 11 residues. The CDR3 spells CSARPGGAAFF. As DNA, the CDR3 is TGCAGTGCTAGACCGGGGGGCGCGGCTTTCTTT.

The chain joins TRBV3-1 (or the pseudogene TRBV3-2) to TRBJ1-6, with D perhaps matching TRBD1 (5 bases). The V gene lost 4 bases and the J gene lost 5 bases, with 21 bases spanning the gap. Germline CDR1 is LGHDT and CDR2 is YNNKEL (reference sequence). The CDR3 loop spans 18 amino acids. CDR3 sequence (DNA): TGTGCCAGCAGCCTGTCTACGGCGACAGCGAGTCATAATTCACCCCTCCACTTT. Protein: CASSLSTATASHNSPLHF.

The chain recombines TRBV6-5 with TRBJ2-7; TRBD1 aligns across 9 bases. The CDR3 loop spans 15 amino acids. Germline CDR1 is MNHEY and CDR2 is SVGAGI. Trimming removed 5 bases from V and 0 bases from J; junction bases left unmatched: 5. The CDR3 DNA is TGTGCCAGCAGTAACGGACAGGGGTACTCCTACGAGCAGTACTTC. Its protein product is CASSNGQGYSYEQYF.

J is TRBJ1-1 and V is TRBV30, with D hard to call. V was shortened by 4 bases and J by 11 bases, with 23 bases between the two germline ends. CDR1 GTSNPN and CDR2 SVGIG come from the germline V gene (reference sequence). CDR3 length: 14 amino acids. The CDR3 sequence is CAWTLLTGKLGAFF. The CDR3 nucleotides are TGTGCCTGGACTCTACTAACGGGGAAGCTGGGGGCTTTCTTT. Full variable domain (outside the CDR3, taken from reference TRBV30 and TRBJ1-1): SQTIHQWPATLVQPVGSPLSLECTVEGTSNPNLYWYRQAAGRGLQLLFYSVGIGQISSEVPQNLSASRPQDRQFILSSKKLLLSDSGFYLCAWTLLTGKLGAFFGQGTRLTVV.

This clone was seen a handful of times. The chain recombines TRBV27 with TRBJ1-2; 8 bases match TRBD1. Germline V gene lookup returns CDR1 MNHEY and CDR2 SMNVEV (reference sequence). Trimming cost V 6 bases and J 1 base; bases outside gene matches: 4. The CDR3 sequence is 14 residues long. The DNA of the CDR3 is TGTGCCAGCAGCCGGGGACAGGATAACTATGGCTACACCTTC. Translated: CASSRGQDNYGYTF.

The chain joins TRBV7-3 to TRBJ2-5; 10 bases are a match to TRBD2. V lost 2 bases and J lost 1; bases outside the gene matches: 7. The germline V gene encodes CDR1 SGHTA and CDR2 FQGTGA. This CDR3 has 17 residues. The CDR3 coding sequence is TGTGCCAGCAGCTTAGTGGGAGTAGCGGGGGGCCAAGAGACCCAGTACTTC. Its translation is CASSLVGVAGGQETQYF.

The chain joins TRBV10-2 to TRBJ1-4; TRBD1 might be the D (6 bases). The CDR3 has 15 residues. Per germline, CDR1 WSHSY and CDR2 SAAADI. V was clipped by 3 bases and J by 3 bases, with 11 bases between them. The CDR3 loop is CASSDRGAANEKLFF. CDR3 bases: TGCGCCAGCAGTGACAGGGGAGCGGCTAATGAAAAACTGTTTTTT.

V usage is TRBV6-5 and J usage is TRBJ1-2; maybe TRBD1 (6 bases). The CDR3 runs to 15 residues. Trimming shortened V by 5 bases and J by 4 bases, and 17 bases separated the two germline ends. Germline values: CDR1 MNHEY, CDR2 SVGAGI. CDR3 sequence (DNA): TGTGCCAGCAGTCCCCGCCAGGGACAAGCCTATGGCTACACCTTC. This codes for CASSPRQGQAYGYTF.

The chain is built from TRBV15 and TRBJ2-1; D possibly corresponds to TRBD2 (7 bases). Trimming cost V 2 bases and J 5 bases, with 13 bases left between them. The germline CDR1 and CDR2 sequences are LNHNV and YYDKDF (reference sequence). The CDR3 contains 15 residues. Here the CDR3 reads CATSRPSGGHNEQFF. The CDR3 nucleotides read TGTGCCACCAGCAGACCCTCCGGGGGGCACAATGAGCAGTTCTTC.

This clone has just a few counts. The V call is TRBV5-8, the J call TRBJ1-1; 9 nucleotides align to TRBD1. The CDR3 sequence is 16 residues long. CDR1 and CDR2 from the germline V gene are SGHTS and YDEGEE. With V trimmed by 4 bases and J by 2 bases, 9 bases remained unmatched. The CDR3, as DNA: TGTGCCAGCAGCATCTGGACAGGGGAGGGAAACACTGAAGCTTTCTTT. Encoded protein: CASSIWTGEGNTEAFF. Together with reference TRBV5-8 and TRBJ1-1, the CDR3 gives the full variable domain: EAGVTQSPTHLIKTRGQQATLRCSPISGHTSVYWYQQALGLGLQFLLWYDEGEERNRGNFPPRFSGRQFPNYSSELNVNALELEDSALYLCASSIWTGEGNTEAFFGQGTRLTVV.

V is TRBV30 and J is TRBJ2-2, with TRBD1 matching over 11 bases. The length of the CDR3 is 17 residues. Germline V lookup: CDR1 GTSNPN, CDR2 SVGIG (reference sequence). J was trimmed by 4 bases and V by 0 bases; bases with no gene match: 7. This CDR3 reads CAWSVGQGAGSTGELFF. The CDR3 bases are TGTGCCTGGAGTGTAGGACAGGGGGCGGGGAGCACCGGGGAGCTGTTTTTT.

The chain carries TRBV5-8 and TRBJ2-3; tentative D call: TRBD2 (5 bases). CDR3 length: 13 amino acids. Trimming removed 2 bases from V and 3 bases from J, with 7 bases in between. CDR1 and CDR2 from the germline V gene are SGHTS and YDEGEE. Written as DNA, the CDR3 is TGTGCCAGCAGCTTCGGGGAAACAGATACGCAGTATTTT. It encodes CASSFGETDTQYF.

The rearrangement links TRBV21-1 to TRBJ1-5; the D call in the table, TRBD1, was not verified against the DNA. TRBV21-1 counts as a pseudogene. The CDR3 has 15 amino acids. CDR3 loop: CASSKPRAVDQPQHF. CDR3 nucleotide sequence: TGTGCCAGCAGCAAACCCAGGGCTGTTGATCAGCCCCAGCATTTT.

The chain is built from TRBV12-3 or TRBV12-4 and TRBJ2-3; D gene unclear. This CDR3 contains 12 residues. Trimming shortened V by 6 bases and J by 2 bases, and 6 bases separated the two germline ends. The CDR3 DNA sequence: TGTGCCAGCAGGGGCTACACAGATACGCAGTATTTT. It codes for CASRGYTDTQYF.

This chain connects TRBV5-1 to TRBJ2-5; TRBD2 matches 10 bases. Germline loops: CDR1 SGHRS, CDR2 YFSETQ. CDR3 length: 17 residues. Germline trimming cut 6 bases from V and 0 bases from J; bases unmatched to any gene: 11. The CDR3 sequence: CASKGSSGGPDQETQYF. DNA for the CDR3: TGCGCCAGCAAGGGGTCTAGCGGGGGACCCGACCAAGAGACCCAGTACTTC.

In its sample, this clone was seen once. The rearrangement links TRBV5-1 to TRBJ1-2; perhaps TRBD1 as D (5 bases). Germline-derived CDR1 and CDR2 are SGHRS and YFSETQ. The CDR3 has 16 amino acids. V was shortened by 0 bases and J by 6 bases, with 18 bases between the two germline ends. The CDR3 region has the DNA TGCGCCAGCAGCTTGGCATTCGGGGGGTCGGTTGATGGCTACACCTTC. It is translated as CASSLAFGGSVDGYTF.

The rearrangement links TRBV6-5 to TRBJ2-7, with 7 bases aligning to TRBD1. Germline trimming cut 10 bases from V and 0 bases from J; bases unmatched to any gene: 9. The CDR3 extends over 14 amino acids. Germline CDR1 and CDR2: MNHEY and SVGAGI. The CDR3: CATNRGLSSYEQYF. DNA of the CDR3: TGTGCCACAAACAGGGGCCTTAGCTCCTACGAGCAGTACTTC.